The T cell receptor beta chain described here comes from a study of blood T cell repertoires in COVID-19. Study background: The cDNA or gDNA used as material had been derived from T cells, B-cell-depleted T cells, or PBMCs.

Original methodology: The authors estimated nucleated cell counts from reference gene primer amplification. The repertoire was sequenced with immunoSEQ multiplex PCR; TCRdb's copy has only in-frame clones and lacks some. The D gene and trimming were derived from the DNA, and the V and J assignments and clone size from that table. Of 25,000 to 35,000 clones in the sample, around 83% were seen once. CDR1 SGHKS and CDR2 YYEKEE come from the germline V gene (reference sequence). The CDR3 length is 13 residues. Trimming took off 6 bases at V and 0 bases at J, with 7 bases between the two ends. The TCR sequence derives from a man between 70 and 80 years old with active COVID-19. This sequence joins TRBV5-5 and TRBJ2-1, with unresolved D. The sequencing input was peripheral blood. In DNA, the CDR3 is TGTGCCAGCAACATTTACTCCTACAATGAGCAGTTCTTC. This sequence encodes CASNIYSYNEQFF.